Included here is one T cell receptor beta chain sequence, with context. Time point of the sample: peripheral blood 6 weeks after treatment start. Some clones are missing from TCRdb's copy, which holds only in-frame ones; the method was immunoSEQ multiplex PCR. The sample has some 120,000 clones; 86% are singletons. These data belong to a study of PD-L1 blockade in urothelial cancer. Sequencing used PBMCs, obtained around atezolizumab (anti-PD-L1) treatment. This clonotype was sampled from a man aged 45-65 years with urothelial cancer.

The CDR3 DNA reads as TGTGCCAGCAGCCCCGGAGGACGGTGGGACTACGAGCAGTACTTC. Its protein product is CASSPGGRWDYEQYF. The chain is built from TRBV5-4 and TRBJ2-7; maybe TRBD2 (5 bases). The CDR3 sequence is 15 residues long. Germline V lookup: CDR1 SGHNT, CDR2 YYREEE (reference sequence). Deletions cut 4 bases from V and 3 bases from J, with 17 bases between.